This TCR beta chain was retrieved from a study of cytomegalovirus exposure and HLA in healthy donors. Study findings and constraints: By a later analysis, the bulk of CMV-associated TCR beta chains appeared HLA-restricted. In a later analysis, donors in an Asian-associated ancestry cluster reportedly had fewer N-insertions in productive TCRs than the cohort mean. Later analysis found that TCR beta chains associated with HLA were more clonally expanded than other, equally common chains.

V gave up 3 bases and J gave up 4 bases, with 16 bases separating them. Looked up from germline, CDR1 is KGHSH and CDR2 is LQKENI. The CDR3 spans 15 residues. With 60 Vbeta and 13 Jbeta primers, the PCR was carried out. The protocol was immunoSEQ multiplex PCR, while the TCRdb copy is restricted to in-frame clones and leaves out a portion. The sample yields approximately 190,000 clones, more than 60% seen once. A remark on this clone: Its target is unknown.

The TCR was taken from a woman in her 30s in good health and CMV-seropositive. The gene calls are TRBV18 and TRBJ2-7; D is possibly TRBD2 (6 bases). Source material: PBMCs. CDR3 sequence reads: CASSPFGTGLYEQYF. The CDR3 DNA follows: TGTGCCAGCTCACCTTTTGGGACTGGGCTTTACGAGCAGTACTTC.